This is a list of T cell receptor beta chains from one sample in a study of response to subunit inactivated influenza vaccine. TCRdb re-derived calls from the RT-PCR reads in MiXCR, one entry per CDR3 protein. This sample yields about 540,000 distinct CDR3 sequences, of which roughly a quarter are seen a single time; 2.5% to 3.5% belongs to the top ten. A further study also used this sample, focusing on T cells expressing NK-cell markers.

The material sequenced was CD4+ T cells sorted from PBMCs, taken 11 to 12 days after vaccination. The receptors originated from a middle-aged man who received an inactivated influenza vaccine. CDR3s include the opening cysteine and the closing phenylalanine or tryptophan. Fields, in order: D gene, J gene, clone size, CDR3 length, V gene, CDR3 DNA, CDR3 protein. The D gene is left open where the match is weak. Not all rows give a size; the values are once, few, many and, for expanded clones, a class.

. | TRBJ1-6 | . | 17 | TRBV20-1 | TGCAGTGCTAGAGCGAGAACCGGGGAGTATTTTAATTCACCCCTCCACTTT | CSARARTGEYFNSPLHF
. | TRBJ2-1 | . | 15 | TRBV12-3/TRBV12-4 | TGTGCCAGCAGACCGCAGCTAATTGCCTACAATGAGCAGTTCTTC | CASRPQLIAYNEQFF
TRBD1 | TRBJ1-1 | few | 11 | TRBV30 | TGTGCCTTCGACAGGGACACTGAAGCTTTCTTT | CAFDRDTEAFF
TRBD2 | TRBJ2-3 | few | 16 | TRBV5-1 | TGCGCCAGCAGCTACCTAGCGGATGGGAGGGCAGATACGCAGTATTTT | CASSYLADGRADTQYF
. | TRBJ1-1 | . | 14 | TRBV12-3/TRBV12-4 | TGTGCCAGCAGTTTACAGGGGACGGGGACTGAAGCTTTCTTT | CASSLQGTGTEAFF
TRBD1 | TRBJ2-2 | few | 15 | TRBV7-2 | TGTGCCAGCAGATCTGCAGGGGGCCTTACCGGGGAGCTGTTTTTT | CASRSAGGLTGELFF
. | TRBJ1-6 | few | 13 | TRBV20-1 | TGCAGTGCTAGAGGAGCCCATAATTCACCCCTCCACTTT | CSARGAHNSPLHF
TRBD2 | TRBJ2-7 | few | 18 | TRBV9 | TGTGCCAGCAGCGTAGCGGCGGCTAGCGGGGGGATATCCTACGAGCAGTACTTC | CASSVAAASGGISYEQYF
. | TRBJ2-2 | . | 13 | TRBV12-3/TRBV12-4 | TGTGCCAGCAGCATAAGGGCGCCCGAGGAGCTGTTTTTT | CASSIRAPEELFF
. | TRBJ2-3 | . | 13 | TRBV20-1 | TGCAGTGCTCCACGGGACGGCACAGATACGCAGTATTTT | CSAPRDGTDTQYF
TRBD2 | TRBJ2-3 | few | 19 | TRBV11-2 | TGTGCCAGCAGCTTAAGTGTAGGCCTTAGCGGGGGAAAGGTAGATACGCAGTATTTT | CASSLSVGLSGGKVDTQYF
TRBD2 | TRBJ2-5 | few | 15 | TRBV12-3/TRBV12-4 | TGTGCCAGCAGTTTGACTAGCGGGATTGTAGAGACCCAGTACTTC | CASSLTSGIVETQYF
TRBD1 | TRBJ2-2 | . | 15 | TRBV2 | TGTGCCACTGGGACAGGCGCAGGCCCTTCCGGGGAGCTGTTTTTT | CATGTGAGPSGELFF
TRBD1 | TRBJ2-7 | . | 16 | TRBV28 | TGTGCCAGCAGGACTCCCCCGGGACAGCACTCCTACGAGCAGTACTTC | CASRTPPGQHSYEQYF
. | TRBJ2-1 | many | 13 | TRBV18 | TGTGCCAGCTCACAGGGGACACAAAATGAGCAGTTCTTC | CASSQGTQNEQFF
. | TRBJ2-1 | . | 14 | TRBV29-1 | TGCAGCGTTCTCCGGGACATCACCCCGGGTGAGCAGTTCTTC | CSVLRDITPGEQFF
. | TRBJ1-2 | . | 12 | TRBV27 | TGTGCCAGCAGTTTAAGGGGAAATGGCTACACCTTC | CASSLRGNGYTF
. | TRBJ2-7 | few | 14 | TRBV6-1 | TGTGCCAGCAGCCCCGAGACTAGGATAGGCGAGCAGTACTTC | CASSPETRIGEQYF
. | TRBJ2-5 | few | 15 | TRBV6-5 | TGTGCCAGCAGTTACGGATCATTGTACCAAGAGACCCAGTACTTC | CASSYGSLYQETQYF
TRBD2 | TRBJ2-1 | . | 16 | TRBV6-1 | TGTGCCAGCAGACGAGCTAGCGGGGGGCATAGCAATGAGCAGTTCTTC | CASRRASGGHSNEQFF
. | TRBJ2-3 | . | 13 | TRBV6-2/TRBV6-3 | TGTGCCAGCAAGTCTACCCTCCGAGATACGCAGTATTTT | CASKSTLRDTQYF
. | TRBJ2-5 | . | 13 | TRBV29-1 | TGCAGCGTCGAGGGGACTCCAACTCAGGCCCAGTACTTC | CSVEGTPTQAQYF
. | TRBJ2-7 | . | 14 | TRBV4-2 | TGTGCCAGCAGCCAAGATCTGGGACTTTACGAGCAGTACTTC | CASSQDLGLYEQYF
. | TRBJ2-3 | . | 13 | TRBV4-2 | TGTGCCAGCAGCCAAGACGGCACAGATACGCAGTATTTT | CASSQDGTDTQYF
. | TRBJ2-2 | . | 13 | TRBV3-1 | TGTGCCAGCAGCCGACGCGGGGCCGGGGAGCTGTTTTTT | CASSRRGAGELFF
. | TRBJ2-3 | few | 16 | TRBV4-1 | TGCGCCAGCAGCCAAGAATCGGCAGCTAGCACAGATACGCAGTATTTT | CASSQESAASTDTQYF
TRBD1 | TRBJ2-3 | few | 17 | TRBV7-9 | TGTGCCAGCAGCTTGGTAACACAGGGGAGAGGCGCAGATACGCAGTATTTT | CASSLVTQGRGADTQYF
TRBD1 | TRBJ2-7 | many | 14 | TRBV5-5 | TGTGCCAGCAGCTTGGCGGGACAGGGTAACGAGCAGTACTTC | CASSLAGQGNEQYF
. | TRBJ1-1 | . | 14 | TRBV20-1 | TGCAGTGCTGCGGATCCGACGGTGAACACTGAAGCTTTCTTT | CSAADPTVNTEAFF
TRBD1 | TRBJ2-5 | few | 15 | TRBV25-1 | TGTGCCAGCAGCGGAACACCTGACAGGGGAAAGACCCAGTACTTC | CASSGTPDRGKTQYF